This entry features one TCR beta chain sequence. This record comes from a study of blood T cell repertoires in COVID-19. Study details: Researchers got acute and convalescent COVID-19 samples from the United States, Italy and Spain. Sources were T cells, B-cell-depleted T cells, or PBMCs; the material itself was cDNA or gDNA.

As originally analysed: Reference gene primers were amplified, and this amplification served to estimate nucleated cell counts. Profiling relied on immunoSEQ multiplex PCR, and the TCRdb table lists in-frame clones only, not all of them. That table furnishes V, J and clone size, whereas the DNA furnished D and trimming. Counted here are approximately 100,000 clones, 89% occurring once; the ten biggest clones make up 3.5%. The CDR3 spans 15 residues. J gave up 1 base and V 5 bases, and 3 bases lay outside the gene matches. Germline CDR1 and CDR2: LNHDA and SQIVND (reference sequence). Sequencing input: peripheral blood. This sequence was found in a woman aged 55-69 years with acute or convalescent COVID-19. The chain joins TRBV19 to TRBJ2-3; 10 nucleotides line up with TRBD1. The CDR3 reads CASSGGTGGTDTQYF. The CDR3 DNA is TGTGCCAGTAGTGGGGGGACAGGGGGCACAGATACGCAGTATTTT. The full variable domain, completed using reference TRBV19 and TRBJ2-3, is DGGITQSPKYLFRKEGQNVTLSCEQNLNHDAMYWYRQDPGQGLRLIYYSQIVNDFQKGDIAEGYSVSREKKESFPLTVTSAQKNPTAFYLCASSGGTGGTDTQYFGPGTRLTVL.